This entry concerns a single T cell receptor beta chain. CDR1 is SGHTS and CDR2 is YDEGEE in the germline V gene. The CDR3 covers 15 residues. The V segment lost 0 bases and the J segment 5 bases; nucleotides outside the gene matches: 4. Produced via immunoSEQ multiplex PCR; TCRdb's table is partial and in-frame only. The table records around 210,000 clones, approximately 80% of them present only once. This specimen belongs to a study of blood T cell repertoires in COVID-19. This receptor was obtained from an elderly woman with COVID-19, enrolled during active disease. The sample comprised peripheral blood. The chain combines TRBV5-8 with TRBJ2-5; TRBD1 aligns across 10 bases. This CDR3 is CASSLGGQGSETQYF. The DNA for the CDR3 is TGTGCCAGCAGCTTGGGGGGACAGGGGAGCGAGACCCAGTACTTC.